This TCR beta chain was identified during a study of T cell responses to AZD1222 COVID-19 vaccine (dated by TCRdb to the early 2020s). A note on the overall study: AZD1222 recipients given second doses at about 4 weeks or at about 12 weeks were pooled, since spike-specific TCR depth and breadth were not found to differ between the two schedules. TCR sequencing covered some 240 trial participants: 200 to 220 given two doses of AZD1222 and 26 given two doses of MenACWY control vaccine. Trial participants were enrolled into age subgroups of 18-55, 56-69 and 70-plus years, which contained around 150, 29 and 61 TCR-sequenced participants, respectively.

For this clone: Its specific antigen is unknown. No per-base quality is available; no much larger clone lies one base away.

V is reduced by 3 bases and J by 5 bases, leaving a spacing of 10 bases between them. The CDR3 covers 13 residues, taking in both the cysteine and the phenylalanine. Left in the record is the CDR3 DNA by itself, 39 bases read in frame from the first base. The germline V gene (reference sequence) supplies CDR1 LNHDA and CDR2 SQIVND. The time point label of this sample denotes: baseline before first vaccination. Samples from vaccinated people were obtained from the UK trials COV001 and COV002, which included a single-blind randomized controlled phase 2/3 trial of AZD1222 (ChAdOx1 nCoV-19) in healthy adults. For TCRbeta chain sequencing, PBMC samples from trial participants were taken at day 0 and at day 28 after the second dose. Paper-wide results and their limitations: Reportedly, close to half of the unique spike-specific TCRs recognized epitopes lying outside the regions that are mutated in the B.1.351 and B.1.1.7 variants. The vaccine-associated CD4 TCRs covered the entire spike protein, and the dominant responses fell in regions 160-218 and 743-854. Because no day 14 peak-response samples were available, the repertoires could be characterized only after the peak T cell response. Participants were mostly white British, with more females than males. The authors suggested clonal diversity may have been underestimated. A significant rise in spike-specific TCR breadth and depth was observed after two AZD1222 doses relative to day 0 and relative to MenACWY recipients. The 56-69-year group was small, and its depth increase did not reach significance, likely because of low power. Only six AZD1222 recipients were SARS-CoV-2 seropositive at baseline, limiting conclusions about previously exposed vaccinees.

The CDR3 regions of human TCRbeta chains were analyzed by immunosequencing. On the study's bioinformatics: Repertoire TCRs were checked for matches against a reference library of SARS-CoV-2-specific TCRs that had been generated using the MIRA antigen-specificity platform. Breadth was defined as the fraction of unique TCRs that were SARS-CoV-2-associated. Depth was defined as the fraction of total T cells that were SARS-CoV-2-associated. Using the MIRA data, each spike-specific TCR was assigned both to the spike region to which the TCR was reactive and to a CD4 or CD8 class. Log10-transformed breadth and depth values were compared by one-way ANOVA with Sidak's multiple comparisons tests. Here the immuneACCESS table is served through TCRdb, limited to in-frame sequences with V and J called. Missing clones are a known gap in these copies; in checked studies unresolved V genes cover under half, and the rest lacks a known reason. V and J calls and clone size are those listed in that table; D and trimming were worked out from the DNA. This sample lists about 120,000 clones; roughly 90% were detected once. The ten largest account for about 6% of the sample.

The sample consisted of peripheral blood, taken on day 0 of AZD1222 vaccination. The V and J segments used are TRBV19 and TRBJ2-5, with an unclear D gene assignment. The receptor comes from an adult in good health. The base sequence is TGTGCCAGTAGTATCGTAGTTTCGGAGACCCAGTACTTC. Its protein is CASSIVVSETQYF.